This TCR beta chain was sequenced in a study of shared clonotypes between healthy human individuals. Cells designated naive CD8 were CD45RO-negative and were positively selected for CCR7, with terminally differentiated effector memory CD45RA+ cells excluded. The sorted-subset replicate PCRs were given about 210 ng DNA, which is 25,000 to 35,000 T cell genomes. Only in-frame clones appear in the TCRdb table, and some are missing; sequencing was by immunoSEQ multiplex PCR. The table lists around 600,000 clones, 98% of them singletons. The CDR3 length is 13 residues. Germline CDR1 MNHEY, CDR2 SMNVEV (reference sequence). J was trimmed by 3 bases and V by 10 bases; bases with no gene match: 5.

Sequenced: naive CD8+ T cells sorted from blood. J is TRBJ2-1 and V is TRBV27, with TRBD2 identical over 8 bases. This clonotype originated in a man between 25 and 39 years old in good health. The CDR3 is CATGAGGYNEQFF. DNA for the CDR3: TGTGCCACCGGCGCGGGGGGCTACAATGAGCAGTTCTTC.